The rows below give T cell receptor beta chains drawn from one sample of a study of blood T cell repertoires in COVID-19. The repertoire was sequenced with immunoSEQ multiplex PCR; TCRdb's copy has only in-frame clones and lacks some. The profile shows fewer than 200,000 clones, over 80% of them singletons. The specimen sequenced was peripheral blood. The receptors shown here come from a woman older than 75 with COVID-19, enrolled during active disease. The CDR3 runs from the conserved cysteine through the conserved F or W. The order of the fields is J gene, D gene, V gene, clone size, CDR3 protein, CDR3 DNA. The D gene is left open where the match is weak. Rows may omit the clone size; those that give it use once, few, many or a size class.

TRBJ2-1,.,TRBV6-1,many,CASSDSGSSYNEQFF,TGTGCCAGCAGTGATTCGGGGAGCTCCTACAATGAGCAGTTCTTC
TRBJ1-2,.,TRBV5-8,.,CASRPQYYGYTF,TGTGCCAGCAGGCCTCAGTACTATGGCTACACCTTC
TRBJ2-4,.,TRBV10-3,.,CAISEDSAKNIQYF,TGTGCCATCAGTGAAGACAGCGCCAAAAACATTCAGTACTTC
TRBJ1-1,TRBD1,TRBV6-6,.,CASSSPTQGVEAFF,TGTGCCAGCAGTTCCCCGACGCAGGGGGTTGAAGCTTTCTTT
TRBJ2-7,.,TRBV7-2,.,CASSLTGRGEQYF,TGTGCCAGCAGCTTAACGGGGAGAGGTGAGCAGTACTTC
TRBJ2-1,.,TRBV5-6,.,CASSLDSSISYNEQFF,TGTGCCAGCAGCTTGGACTCCTCGATCTCCTACAATGAGCAGTTCTTC
TRBJ1-3,.,TRBV5-1,.,CASSTQGPGNTIYF,TGCGCCAGCAGTACACAGGGACCTGGAAACACCATATATTTT
TRBJ1-5,TRBD1,TRBV3-1/TRBV3-2,.,CASSQVLLSGTGNSQPQHF,TGTGCCAGCAGCCAAGTTCTTTTATCTGGGACAGGGAATAGTCAGCCCCAGCATTTT
TRBJ2-2,.,TRBV5-1,.,CASSGQAWHEGTGELFF,TGCGCCAGCAGCGGGCAAGCCTGGCACGAAGGCACCGGGGAGCTGTTTTTT
TRBJ1-5,TRBD1,TRBV28,once,CAGRRGPSNQPQHF,TGTGCCGGTCGAAGGGGGCCTAGCAATCAGCCCCAGCATTTT
TRBJ1-2,.,TRBV5-6,.,CASSLAGGQGYTF,TGTGCCAGCAGCTTGGCTGGGGGCCAGGGCTACACCTTC
TRBJ1-1,TRBD1,TRBV10-3,.,CATIGGGPSTEAFF,TGTGCCACCATTGGAGGGGGCCCGAGCACTGAAGCTTTCTTT
TRBJ1-5,.,TRBV3-1/TRBV3-2,.,CASSLRVKNQPQHF,TGTGCCAGCAGCCTCCGGGTCAAAAATCAGCCCCAGCATTTT